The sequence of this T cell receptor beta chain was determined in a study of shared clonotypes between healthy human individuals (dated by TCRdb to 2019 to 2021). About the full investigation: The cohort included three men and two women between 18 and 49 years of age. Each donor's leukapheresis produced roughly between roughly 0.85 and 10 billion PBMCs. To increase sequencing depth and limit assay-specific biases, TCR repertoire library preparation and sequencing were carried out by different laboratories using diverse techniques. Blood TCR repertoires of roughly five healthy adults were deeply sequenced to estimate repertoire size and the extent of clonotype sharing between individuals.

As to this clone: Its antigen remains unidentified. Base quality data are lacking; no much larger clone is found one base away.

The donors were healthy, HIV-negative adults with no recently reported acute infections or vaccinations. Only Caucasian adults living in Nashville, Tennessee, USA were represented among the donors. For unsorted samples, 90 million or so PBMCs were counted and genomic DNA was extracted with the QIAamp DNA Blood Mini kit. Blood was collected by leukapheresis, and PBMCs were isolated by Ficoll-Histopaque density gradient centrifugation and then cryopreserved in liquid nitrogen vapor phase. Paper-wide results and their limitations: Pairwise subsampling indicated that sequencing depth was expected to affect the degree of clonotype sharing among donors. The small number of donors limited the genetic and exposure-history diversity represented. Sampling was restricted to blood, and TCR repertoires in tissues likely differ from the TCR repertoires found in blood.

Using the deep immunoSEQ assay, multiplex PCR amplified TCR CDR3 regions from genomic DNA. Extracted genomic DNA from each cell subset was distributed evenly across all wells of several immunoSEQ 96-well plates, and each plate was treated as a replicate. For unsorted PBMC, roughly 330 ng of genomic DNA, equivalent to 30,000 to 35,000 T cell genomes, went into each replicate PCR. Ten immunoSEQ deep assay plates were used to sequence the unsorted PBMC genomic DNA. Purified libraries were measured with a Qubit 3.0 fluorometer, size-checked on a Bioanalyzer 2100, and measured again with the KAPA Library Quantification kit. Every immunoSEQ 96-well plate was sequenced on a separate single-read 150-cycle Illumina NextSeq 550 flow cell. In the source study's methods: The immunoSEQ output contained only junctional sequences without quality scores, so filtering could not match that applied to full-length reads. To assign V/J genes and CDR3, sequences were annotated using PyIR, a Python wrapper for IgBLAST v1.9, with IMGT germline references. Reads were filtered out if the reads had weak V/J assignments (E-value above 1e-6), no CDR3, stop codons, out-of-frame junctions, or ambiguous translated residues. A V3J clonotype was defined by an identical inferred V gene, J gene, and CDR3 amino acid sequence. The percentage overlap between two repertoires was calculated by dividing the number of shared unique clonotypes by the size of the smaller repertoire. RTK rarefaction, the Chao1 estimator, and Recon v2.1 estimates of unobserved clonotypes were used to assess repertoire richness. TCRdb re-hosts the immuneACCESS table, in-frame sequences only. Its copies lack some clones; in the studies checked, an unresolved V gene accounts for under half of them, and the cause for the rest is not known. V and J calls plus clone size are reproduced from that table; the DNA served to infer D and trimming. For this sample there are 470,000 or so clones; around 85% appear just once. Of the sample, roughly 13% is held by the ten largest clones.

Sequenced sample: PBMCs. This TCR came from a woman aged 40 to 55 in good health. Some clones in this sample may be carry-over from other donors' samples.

CDR3 sequence: CASSQDLVMASTDTQYF. The DNA reads TGCGCCAGCAGCCAAGATCTTGTCATGGCCAGCACAGATACGCAGTATTTT. The chain links TRBV4-1 with TRBJ2-3, with no reliable assignment of the D segment. Spanning cysteine to phenylalanine, the CDR3 consists of 17 amino acids. Solely the CDR3 DNA is kept, with 51 bases framed from the first base. CDR1 MGHRA and CDR2 YSYEKL were looked up in the germline V gene. V is shortened by 0 bases, J by 0 bases, and the region joining them spans 13 bases.